This T cell receptor beta chain was recorded in a study of blood T cell repertoires in COVID-19. The overall study: Donors in the United States, Italy and Spain gave samples during acute or convalescent COVID-19. The analysed material was cDNA or gDNA that came from T cells, B-cell-depleted T cells, or PBMCs.

Authors' analysis steps: Amplification from reference gene primers served as the basis for estimated nucleated cell counts. Measured with immunoSEQ multiplex PCR; TCRdb has only the in-frame clones, and not every one. The DNA was the basis for D and trimming; V, J and clone size are from that table. This table holds some 250,000 clones, around 85% found once. Looked up from germline, CDR1 is MNHEY and CDR2 is SVGAGI. The ends lost 11 bases at V and 0 bases at J; junction bases unmatched: 6. This CDR3 has 14 amino acids. This receptor was obtained from a woman aged 25 to 39 who had recovered from COVID-19. Sequenced: peripheral blood. This rearrangement joins TRBV6-5 to TRBJ1-5; 8 nucleotides agree with TRBD1. CDR3 loop: CASGGRGSNQPQHF. Written as DNA, the CDR3 is TGTGCCTCAGGGGGCAGAGGTAGCAATCAGCCCCAGCATTTT.